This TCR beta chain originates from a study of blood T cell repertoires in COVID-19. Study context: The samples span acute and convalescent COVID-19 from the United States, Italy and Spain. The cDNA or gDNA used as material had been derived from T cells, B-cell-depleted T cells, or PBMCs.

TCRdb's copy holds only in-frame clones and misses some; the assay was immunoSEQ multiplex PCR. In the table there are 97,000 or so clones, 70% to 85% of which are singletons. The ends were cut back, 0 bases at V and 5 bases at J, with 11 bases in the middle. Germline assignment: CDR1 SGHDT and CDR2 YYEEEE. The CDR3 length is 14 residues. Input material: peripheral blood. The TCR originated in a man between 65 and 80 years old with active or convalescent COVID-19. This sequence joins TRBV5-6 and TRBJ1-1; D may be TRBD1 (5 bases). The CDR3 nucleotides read TGTGCCAGCAGCTTGGAGGGGATGCGGACTGAAGCTTTCTTT. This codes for CASSLEGMRTEAFF.